This entry lists 14 T cell receptor beta chains sequenced from one sample in a study of T cell responses to AZD1222 COVID-19 vaccine. Repertoires were generated with immunoSEQ multiplex PCR, while TCRdb's copy carries only in-frame clones and drops some. This sample yields roughly 100,000 clones, of which 80% to 95% are seen a single time; about 5% belongs to the top ten. Sequences were derived from peripheral blood, sampled on day 0 of AZD1222 vaccination. These receptors all stem from an adult in good health.

The chain carries TRBV9 and TRBJ2-2; no firm D call. V lost 2 bases and J lost 1, with 12 bases in between. This CDR3 spans 16 amino acids. Per germline, CDR1 SGDLS and CDR2 YYNGEE. The CDR3 coding sequence is TGTGCCAGCAGCGTCTTGGACCTCGGGAACACCGGGGAGCTGTTTTTT. The encoded protein is CASSVLDLGNTGELFF.

This sequence joins TRBV6-5 and TRBJ1-1; a weak D match, TRBD1 (6 bases). This CDR3 region has 14 residues. CDR1 is MNHEY and CDR2 is SVGAGI in the germline V gene. V lost 6 bases, J lost 1 base, and 12 bases lay in between. The CDR3 nucleotides read TGTGCCAGCAGACGGGACACCGAGAACACTGAAGCTTTCTTT. This translates into CASRRDTENTEAFF.

V is TRBV9 and J is TRBJ2-1, with 9 bases that match TRBD2. CDR1 is SGDLS and CDR2 is YYNGEE in the germline V gene. The CDR3 extends over 15 amino acids. V trimming: 0 bases; J trimming: 10 bases; junction bases outside the gene matches: 8. CDR3 bases: TGTGCCAGCAGCGTAGGGTTAGCGGGGGCGTGGGAGCAGTTCTTC. This encodes CASSVGLAGAWEQFF. Variable domain in full (rest from reference TRBV9 and TRBJ2-1): DSGVTQTPKHLITATGQRVTLRCSPRSGDLSVYWYQQSLDQGLQFLIQYYNGEERAKGNILERFSAQQFPDLHSELNLSSLELGDSALYFCASSVGLAGAWEQFFGPGTRLTVL.

This clone was seen only once. This chain joins TRBV12-3 or TRBV12-4 and TRBJ2-1; D is unresolved. The CDR3 loop spans 11 amino acids. V was trimmed by 3 bases and J by 6 bases, leaving 3 bases between them. The CDR3 DNA reads TGTGCCAGCAGTTTTCTCAATGAGCAGTTCTTC. Its protein product is CASSFLNEQFF.

This chain connects TRBV15 to TRBJ2-7; no firm D call. V dropped 0 bases and J dropped 4 bases, with 4 bases sitting between them. The germline gives CDR1 LNHNV, CDR2 YYDKDF (reference sequence). The CDR3 consists of 12 residues. The DNA for the CDR3 is TGTGCCACCAGCAGAGATCGATACGAGCAGTACTTC. Protein product: CATSRDRYEQYF. Looking up the rest from reference TRBV15 and TRBJ2-7 gives the full variable domain: DAMVIQNPRYQVTQFGKPVTLSCSQTLNHNVMYWYQQKSSQAPKLLFHYYDKDFNNEADTPDNFQSRRPNTSFCFLDIRSPGLGDTAMYLCATSRDRYEQYFGPGTRLTVT.

The chain is built from TRBV18 and TRBJ2-1, with D possibly being TRBD1 (5 bases). CDR3 length: 16 residues. CDR1 and CDR2 from the germline V gene are KGHSH and LQKENI. Between the trimmed V and J ends, which lost 0 bases and 6 bases, there was a span of 15 bases. The CDR3 loop reads CASSPPSRAKPNEQFF. In nucleotides, the CDR3 is TGTGCCAGCTCACCACCGAGCAGGGCCAAACCCAATGAGCAGTTCTTC.

The J gene is TRBJ2-7, the V gene TRBV21-1; no DNA check was done on the table's D call, TRBD2. TRBV21-1 is a listed pseudogene. The CDR3 is made up of 13 amino acids. CDR3: CASSITGWYEQYF. In DNA form, the CDR3 reads TGTGCCAGCAGCATAACCGGGTGGTACGAGCAGTACTTC.

This sequence joins TRBV7-3 and TRBJ1-1; D is unclear. The length of the CDR3 is 16 residues. Trimming cost V 6 bases and J 6 bases, with 23 bases left between them. CDR1 and CDR2 from the germline V gene are SGHTA and FQGTGA. The CDR3 DNA reads as TGTGCCAGCAGTCAAGACGGAGGATGGGCCGACGCTGAAGCTTTCTTT. Encoded protein: CASSQDGGWADAEAFF.

The chain employs TRBV6-5 and TRBJ1-3; D not certain. Per the germline V gene, CDR1 is MNHEY and CDR2 is SVGAGI. This CDR3 contains 15 residues. V was trimmed by 0 bases and J by 0 bases, leaving 6 bases between them. The CDR3 DNA is TGTGCCAGCAGTTACTCCGTCGTCTCTGGAAACACCATATATTTT. Protein product: CASSYSVVSGNTIYF.

The chain links TRBV3-1 (or the pseudogene TRBV3-2) to TRBJ2-7; 10 nucleotides line up with TRBD2. The CDR3 has 15 residues. Germline trimming cut 4 bases from V and 0 bases from J; bases unmatched to any gene: 3. The germline CDR1 and CDR2 sequences are LGHDT and YNNKEL (reference sequence). CDR3 protein: CASSPPSGGSYEQYF. The CDR3 nucleotides read TGTGCCAGCAGCCCCCCTAGCGGGGGCTCCTACGAGCAGTACTTC.

This clone appeared a single time. The chain recombines TRBV7-2 with TRBJ1-4; possibly TRBD1 for D (5 bases). The germline CDR1 and CDR2 sequences are SGHTA and FQGNSA. V gave up 5 bases and J gave up 8 bases, with 21 bases separating them. This CDR3 has 16 residues. The DNA for the CDR3 is TGTGCCAGCAGCATCCAGGCTCCGGGGCTTAAGGAAAAACTGTTTTTT. It specifies CASSIQAPGLKEKLFF. Complete variable domain (other parts from reference TRBV7-2 and TRBJ1-4): GAGVSQSPSNKVTEKGKDVELRCDPISGHTALYWYRQSLGQGLEFLIYFQGNSAPDKSGLPSDRFSAERTGGSVSTLTIQRTQQEDSAVYLCASSIQAPGLKEKLFFGSGTQLSVL.

This sequence joins TRBV5-1 and TRBJ1-1, with D possibly being TRBD1 (6 bases). The CDR3 has 15 residues. Trimming took off 5 bases at V and 3 bases at J, with 17 bases between the two ends. CDR1 is SGHRS, CDR2 YFSETQ, per germline. CDR3 DNA sequence: TGCGCCAGCAGGTTTGCGACAGGCTCCTACACTGAAGCTTTCTTT. This encodes CASRFATGSYTEAFF.

This chain uses TRBV7-2 with TRBJ2-2; 8 nucleotides agree with TRBD1. V trimming: 6 bases; J trimming: 0 bases; junction bases outside the gene matches: 3. The germline gives CDR1 SGHTA, CDR2 FQGNSA. There are 15 residues in the CDR3. The CDR3 region has the DNA TGTGCCAGCAGAGCGGACAGGGCGAACACCGGGGAGCTGTTTTTT. This encodes CASRADRANTGELFF. Combining the CDR3 with reference TRBV7-2 and TRBJ2-2 gives the whole variable domain GAGVSQSPSNKVTEKGKDVELRCDPISGHTALYWYRQSLGQGLEFLIYFQGNSAPDKSGLPSDRFSAERTGGSVSTLTIQRTQQEDSAVYLCASRADRANTGELFFGEGSRLTVL.

As DNA, the CDR3 is TGTGCCAGCACCCGGACAGGGCGGGGTGGCTACACCTTC. This translates into CASTRTGRGGYTF. V is TRBV6-5 and J is TRBJ1-2, with 8 bases matching TRBD1. Germline V gene lookup returns CDR1 MNHEY and CDR2 SVGAGI. The CDR3 totals 13 residues. Germline trimming cut 7 bases from V and 7 bases from J; bases unmatched to any gene: 8.